This TCR beta chain was obtained from a study of OX40 agonist ivuxolimab in advanced cancers. For the study at large: Ivuxolimab, which is an agonistic anti-OX40 (CD134) antibody, was administered to the patients. Patients with hepatocellular carcinoma, melanoma, renal cell or head and neck cancer made up the dose-escalation patients. Antecedent anti-PD-1, anti-PD-L1 or anti-CTLA-4 therapy was permissible, with about 39% having received some. Study observations and caveats: Doses of 0.1 to 3.0 mg/kg were accompanied by clonal expansion of CD4+ and CD8+ blood T cells by week 6.

A remark on this clone: Its antigen remains unknown.

Germline trimming cut 3 bases from V and 4 bases from J; bases unmatched to any gene: 7. The CDR3 loop spans 15 amino acids. CDR1 is SGHRS and CDR2 is YFSETQ in the germline V gene. Profiling relied on immunoSEQ multiplex PCR, and the TCRdb table lists in-frame clones only, not all of them. The sample consists of almost 70,000 clones, 91% of them appearing once. This chain links TRBV5-1 with TRBJ2-3, with 8 bases aligning to TRBD2. The source was CD4+ or CD8+ T cells sorted from blood, collected in a trial of the OX40 agonist ivuxolimab. The sequence came from an adult with an advanced solid tumor such as melanoma, head and neck, liver or kidney cancer. The CDR3 sequence is CASSSRGGRADTQYF. For the CDR3, the DNA is TGCGCCAGCAGCTCCCGCGGGGGGAGGGCAGATACGCAGTATTTT.